Following are 21 T cell receptor beta chains from one sample sequenced in a study of metastatic and nonmetastatic thyroid tumors. TCRdb reanalyzed the PCR reads via MiXCR. The sample lists about 16,000 clones, 25% to 35% occurring once. The entire patient cohort was treatment-naive prior to thyroid surgery. The sequenced sample consisted of tumor tissue. The receptors derive from a male donor with papillary thyroid cancer or a benign thyroid nodule (not recorded which). Some clones in this sample may be carry-over from other donors' samples.

The chain combines TRBV7-2 with TRBJ2-7; 7 bases are a match to TRBD1. This CDR3 has 14 residues. Germline CDR1 is SGHTA and CDR2 is FQGNSA. The J segment lost 4 bases and the V segment lost 4 bases, leaving 7 bases of the junction unmatched. CDR3 sequence: CASSSSRDSYEQYF. The CDR3 bases are TGTGCCAGCAGCTCGTCCCGGGACAGTTACGAGCAGTACTTC.

This clone was found many times. The chain uses TRBV20-1 and TRBJ2-3; 9 positions match TRBD2. V shed 3 bases, J shed 2 bases, and the junction held 3 bases outside the gene matches. The CDR3 is 14 amino acids. Germline lookup yields CDR1 DFQATT and CDR2 SNEGSKA (reference sequence). CDR3 DNA sequence: TGCAGTGCTAGTAGCGGGAGTAACACAGATACGCAGTATTTT. Encoded protein: CSASSGSNTDTQYF.

This chain links TRBV20-1 with TRBJ2-7; a weak D match, TRBD1 (5 bases). The CDR3 covers 13 residues. Germline V gene sequence: CDR1 DFQATT, CDR2 SNEGSKA (reference sequence). V dropped 2 bases and J dropped 2 bases, with 10 bases sitting between them. As DNA, the CDR3 is TGCAGTGCTAGACTAGAAGGGGCCTACGAGCAGTACTTC. Protein: CSARLEGAYEQYF.

This clone has more than one count but fewer than ten. This sequence joins TRBV3-1 and TRBJ2-7; D might be TRBD1 or TRBD2, each matching 5 bases. CDR3 length equals 15 residues. V lost 5 bases and J 7 bases, leaving 21 bases between the germline ends. Germline V CDR1 and CDR2: LGHDT, YNNKEL (reference sequence). In nucleotides, the CDR3 is TGTGCCAGCAGCTCCGGGACCTCCGGAATGAGTGAGCAGTACTTC. It encodes CASSSGTSGMSEQYF.

CDR3 sequence reads: CASTLRGSSYNEQFF. CDR3 DNA sequence: TGTGCCAGCACTTTGCGCGGGAGCTCCTACAATGAGCAGTTCTTC. The J gene is TRBJ2-1, the V gene TRBV6-5, with 7 bases matching TRBD2. The CDR3 has 15 amino acids. V trimming: 7 bases; J trimming: 0 bases; junction bases outside the gene matches: 6. Germline V CDR1 and CDR2: MNHEY, SVGAGI.

This clone was seen at least ten times. V usage is TRBV7-3 and J usage is TRBJ2-2; D remains unclear. Germline CDR1 and CDR2: SGHTA and FQGTGA. Trimming shortened V by 3 bases and J by 1 base, and 6 bases separated the two germline ends. CDR3 size: 14 residues. CDR3 coding DNA: TGTGCCAGCAGCTTCTCAGGGAACACCGGGGAGCTGTTTTTT. This translates into CASSFSGNTGELFF.

This clone was observed a handful of times. The genes are TRBV19 and TRBJ1-2; maybe TRBD1 (5 bases). Germline-derived CDR1 and CDR2 are LNHDA and SQIVND (reference sequence). There are 14 residues in the CDR3. Trimming removed 0 bases at V and 4 bases at J, with 9 bases between. The CDR3 spells CASSIESGTYGYTF. In DNA, the CDR3 is TGTGCCAGTAGTATAGAATCAGGGACCTATGGCTACACCTTC.

The chain employs TRBV30 and TRBJ1-1, with 7 nucleotides matching TRBD1. The germline CDR1 and CDR2 sequences are GTSNPN and SVGIG (reference sequence). The CDR3 totals 14 residues. Trimming took 4 bases from V and 5 from J; bases not matched to a gene: 10. The DNA for the CDR3 is TGTGCCTGGAAGTTAAAGGGGGCATCAACTGAAGCTTTCTTT. As protein: CAWKLKGASTEAFF.

This clone has a count of ten or more. The genes are TRBV19 and TRBJ2-7, with D possibly TRBD2 on 7 matching bases. Trimming shortened V by 3 bases and J by 6 bases, and 15 bases separated the two germline ends. The CDR3 has 14 amino acids. CDR1 LNHDA and CDR2 SQIVND come from the germline V gene (reference sequence). The CDR3 is CASSMRGGRSEQYF. The CDR3 region has the DNA TGTGCCAGTAGTATGAGGGGGGGACGGTCCGAGCAGTACTTC.

This clone was recorded many times. The chain joins TRBV7-2 to TRBJ2-1, with TRBD2 matching 7 bases. Looked up from germline, CDR1 is SGHTA and CDR2 is FQGNSA. The CDR3 totals 16 residues. Losses at the gene ends were 5 bases for V and 9 bases for J; bases not matched to a gene: 16. The CDR3 coding sequence is TGTGCCAGCAGCGCCGACAGCGGGACTCAGTCCCGTGAGCAGTTCTTC. It codes for CASSADSGTQSREQFF.

This clone was recorded at least ten times. This chain joins TRBV24-1 and TRBJ2-1; 7 bases are a match to TRBD1. Germline V gene sequence: CDR1 KGHDR, CDR2 SFDVKD. The CDR3 is made up of 14 amino acids. The junction had 7 bases not matched to a gene; V was cut back by 2 bases and J by 10 bases. The CDR3 sequence is CATSDSRDSQEQFF. In nucleotides, the CDR3 is TGTGCCACCAGTGATTCTCGGGACAGTCAGGAGCAGTTCTTC.

This clone was seen ten or more times. The V and J genes are TRBV9 and TRBJ1-6; no clear D gene. The CDR3 extends over 14 amino acids. V was clipped by 0 bases and J by 10 bases, with 11 bases between them. Germline V CDR1 and CDR2: SGDLS, YYNGEE. The CDR3: CASSVDHRRSPLHF. The CDR3 region has the DNA TGTGCCAGCAGCGTAGATCACAGAAGATCACCCCTCCACTTT.

The CDR3 reads CASSFGGSSYNEQFF. In DNA, the CDR3 is TGTGCCAGCAGCTTTGGGGGGAGCTCCTACAATGAGCAGTTCTTC. The gene calls are TRBV11-2 and TRBJ2-1; possible D gene TRBD2, 6 bases. The CDR3 is 15 residues long. Germline-derived CDR1 and CDR2 are SGHAT and FQNNGV. V lost 3 bases and J 0 bases, leaving 9 bases between the germline ends.

This clone showed up many times. A much larger clone differs by one base, so this may be a read error. The chain joins TRBV2 to TRBJ2-1; D unclear. This CDR3 spans 10 amino acids. Trimming removed 8 bases at V and 9 bases at J, with 8 bases between. Germline V gene sequence: CDR1 SNHLY, CDR2 FYNNEI. The CDR3 loop reads CASERTEQFF. The CDR3 coding sequence is TGTGCCAGCGAGAGGACTGAGCAGTTCTTC.

This clone occurred a few times. This CDR3 is CASSPGTGGETQYF. As DNA, the CDR3 is TGTGCCAGTAGCCCCGGGACAGGGGGCGAGACCCAGTACTTC. The chain carries TRBV19 and TRBJ2-5; 12 bases are shared with TRBD1. The CDR3 contains 14 residues. Germline V gives CDR1 LNHDA, CDR2 SQIVND (reference sequence). The V and J ends lost 6 bases and 5 bases, in that order; junction bases with no gene match: 4.

This clone is medium-sized in the sample. V is TRBV28 and J is TRBJ2-1; tentative D call: TRBD1 (6 bases). The CDR3 has 16 amino acids. Trimming took off 5 bases at V and 7 bases at J, with 21 bases between the two ends. Per germline, CDR1 MDHEN and CDR2 SYDVKM. Written as DNA, the CDR3 is TGTGCCAGCAGTCCCGATCCAGGACGTAGGGGGAATGAGCAGTTCTTC. Translation: CASSPDPGRRGNEQFF.

This clone was picked up many times. The chain employs TRBV5-1 and TRBJ1-5; 7 bases map to TRBD1. V shed 6 bases, J shed 7 bases, and the junction held 10 bases outside the gene matches. This CDR3 has 14 residues. Germline assignment: CDR1 SGHRS and CDR2 YFSETQ. DNA of the CDR3: TGCGCCAGCACGAACCGGGACAGCGCCCAGCCCCAGCATTTT. Translated, it gives CASTNRDSAQPQHF.

The sample holds many counts of this clone. The chain has TRBV2 and TRBJ2-3; the D call may be TRBD1 or TRBD2 (5 bases each). CDR1 is SNHLY, CDR2 FYNNEI, per germline. The CDR3 length is 13 residues. The CDR3 reads CAQGAGGTDTQYF. The CDR3 nucleotides read TGTGCACAAGGGGCCGGGGGCACAGATACGCAGTATTTT. Supplemented by reference TRBV2 and TRBJ2-3, the full variable domain reads EPEVTQTPSHQVTQMGQEVILRCVPISNHLYFYWYRQILGQKVEFLVSFYNNEISEKSEIFDDQFSVERPDGSNFTLKIRSTKLEDSAMYFCAQGAGGTDTQYFGPGTRLTVL.

This clone was seen repeatedly, ten times or more. Mismatch with germline at one junction end may stem from a read error. The chain has TRBV7-8 and TRBJ2-7; D tentatively fits TRBD1 or TRBD2 (5 bases each). CDR3 length: 12 residues. Per the germline V gene, CDR1 is SGHVS and CDR2 is FQNEAQ. This CDR3 is CASRRGSHEQYF. The CDR3 DNA reads as TGTGCCAGCAGACGGGGCTCCCACGAGCAGTACTTC.

The chain carries TRBV28 and TRBJ2-5, with 7 positions matching TRBD2. This CDR3 has 12 amino acids. Germline loops: CDR1 MDHEN, CDR2 SYDVKM. The junction had 2 bases not matched to a gene; V was cut back by 6 bases and J by 4 bases. The CDR3 sequence is CASSGRSETQYF. The CDR3 DNA reads TGTGCCAGCAGCGGGAGGTCAGAGACCCAGTACTTC.

V usage is TRBV20-1 and J usage is TRBJ1-2, with a possible D match to TRBD1 (6 bases). Per the germline V gene, CDR1 is DFQATT and CDR2 is SNEGSKA (reference sequence). Trimming took off 2 bases at V and 7 bases at J, with 11 bases between the two ends. The CDR3 has 12 amino acids. CDR3 nucleotides: TGCAGTGCTAGATATGGGGGGCCTGGCTACACCTTC. Its protein is CSARYGGPGYTF.